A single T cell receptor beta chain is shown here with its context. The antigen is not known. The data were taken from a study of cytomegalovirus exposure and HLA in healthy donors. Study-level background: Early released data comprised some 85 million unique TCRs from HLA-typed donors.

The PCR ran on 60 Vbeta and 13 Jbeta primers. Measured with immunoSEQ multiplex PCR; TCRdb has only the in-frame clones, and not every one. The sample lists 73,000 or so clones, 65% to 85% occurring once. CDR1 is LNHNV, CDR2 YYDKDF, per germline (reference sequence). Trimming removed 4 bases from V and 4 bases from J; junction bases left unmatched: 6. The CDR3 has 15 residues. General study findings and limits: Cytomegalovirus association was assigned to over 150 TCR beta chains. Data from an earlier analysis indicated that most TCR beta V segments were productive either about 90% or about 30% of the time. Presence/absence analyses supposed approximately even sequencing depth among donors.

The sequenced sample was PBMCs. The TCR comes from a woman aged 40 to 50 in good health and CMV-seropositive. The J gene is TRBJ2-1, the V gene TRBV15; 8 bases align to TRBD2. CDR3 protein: CATSKRTSRYNEQFF. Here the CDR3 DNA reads TGTGCCACCAGCAAGAGGACTAGCCGTTACAATGAGCAGTTCTTC.